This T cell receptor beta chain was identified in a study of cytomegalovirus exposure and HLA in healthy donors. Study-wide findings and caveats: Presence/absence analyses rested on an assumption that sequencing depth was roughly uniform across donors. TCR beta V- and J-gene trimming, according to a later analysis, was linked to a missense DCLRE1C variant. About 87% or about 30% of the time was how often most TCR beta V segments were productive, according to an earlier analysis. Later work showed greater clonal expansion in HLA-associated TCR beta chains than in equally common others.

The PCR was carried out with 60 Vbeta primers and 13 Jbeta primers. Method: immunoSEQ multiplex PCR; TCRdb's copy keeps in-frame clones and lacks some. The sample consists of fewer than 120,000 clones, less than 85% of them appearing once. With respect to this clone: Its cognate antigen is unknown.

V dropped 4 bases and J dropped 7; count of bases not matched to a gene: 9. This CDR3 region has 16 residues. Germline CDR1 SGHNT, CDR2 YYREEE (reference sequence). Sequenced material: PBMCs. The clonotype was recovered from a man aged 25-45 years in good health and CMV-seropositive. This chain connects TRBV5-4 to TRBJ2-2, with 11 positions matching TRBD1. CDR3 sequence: CASSRTGTGGGGELFF. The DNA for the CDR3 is TGTGCCAGCAGCCGAACGGGGACAGGGGGTGGCGGGGAGCTGTTTTTT.